The clone carrying this TCR beta chain was seen a few times. Its target is unknown. One junction end does not reproduce the germline sequence, and a read error may be involved. This sample was included in a study of cytomegalovirus exposure and HLA in healthy donors. Overall study results and limits: Analysis was carried out at a later point, and it linked a missense DCLRE1C variant to TCR beta V- and J-gene trimming.

PCR was performed using 60 Vbeta and 13 Jbeta primers. Sequencing used immunoSEQ multiplex PCR; TCRdb keeps in-frame clones, though not all of them. The table records approximately 150,000 clones, under 90% of them present only once. The CDR3 extends over 16 amino acids. Germline CDR1 and CDR2: SGHNT and YYREEE (reference sequence). This TCR was sampled from a man aged 25 to 40 in good health and CMV-seronegative. The rearrangement uses TRBV5-4 and TRBJ2-1; 9 nucleotides match TRBD1. The sequenced sample was PBMCs. In DNA, the CDR3 is TGCGCCAGCAGCCATAGGCAGGGACAGGGCTACAATGAGCAGTTCTTC. Amino acids: CASSHRQGQGYNEQFF.